Presented here are 26 T cell receptor beta chains from one specimen sequenced in a study of blood T cell repertoires in COVID-19. TCRdb keeps only in-frame clones here, not all; method: immunoSEQ multiplex PCR. The sample carries around 460,000 clones, roughly 90% recorded once. The material sequenced was peripheral blood. All receptors come from a man between 18 and 35 years old with COVID-19, enrolled during active disease.

The chain employs TRBV14 and TRBJ2-1, with a tentative D call TRBD2 (5 bases). The CDR3 consists of 16 residues. Deletions cut 4 bases from V and 3 bases from J, with 16 bases between. Looked up from germline, CDR1 is SGHDN and CDR2 is FVKESK. CDR3 DNA sequence: TGTGCCAGCAGCCGTATAGGAGGACGGTTCTACAATGAGCAGTTCTTC. Residues: CASSRIGGRFYNEQFF.

The gene calls are TRBV12-2 and TRBJ2-1; TRBD1 was called by the table and not checked on the DNA. TRBV12-2 is a documented pseudogene. CDR3 length: 16 amino acids. CDR3 in amino acids: CASRNDRESFYNEQFF. For the CDR3, the DNA is TGTGCAAGTCGCAACGACAGGGAAAGCTTTTACAATGAGCAGTTCTTC.

The chain uses TRBV7-9 and TRBJ2-5, with a tentative D call TRBD1 (5 bases). V was shortened by 5 bases and J by 1 base, with 11 bases between the two germline ends. This CDR3 spans 14 amino acids. Germline V gene data show CDR1 as SEHNR and CDR2 as FQNEAQ (reference sequence). CDR3: CASSPRTGQETQYF. The CDR3 DNA reads TGTGCCAGCAGCCCGCGAACAGGCCAAGAGACCCAGTACTTC. The full variable domain, its missing parts supplied by reference TRBV7-9 and TRBJ2-5, is DTGVSQNPRHKITKRGQNVTFRCDPISEHNRLYWYRQTLGQGPEFLTYFQNEAQLEKSRLLSDRFSAERPKGSFSTLEIQRTEQGDSAMYLCASSPRTGQETQYFGPGTRLLVL.

This chain uses TRBV10-1 with TRBJ2-5; 9 bases align to TRBD1. CDR3 length: 15 amino acids. The trim removed 4 bases at V and 1 base at J, leaving 4 bases unmatched. Germline CDR1 and CDR2: WNHNN and SYGVQD (reference sequence). The CDR3 loop is CASSARTGAQETQYF. CDR3 nucleotide sequence: TGCGCCAGCAGTGCCCGGACAGGGGCCCAAGAGACCCAGTACTTC.

This chain links TRBV19 with TRBJ1-2; TRBD1 matches 9 bases. Germline CDR1 is LNHDA and CDR2 is SQIVND (reference sequence). V shed 2 bases, J shed 8 bases, and the junction held 6 bases outside the gene matches. There are 14 residues in the CDR3. The CDR3 region is CASSITTGGGGYTF. The DNA of the CDR3 is TGTGCCAGTAGTATAACAACAGGGGGCGGAGGCTACACCTTC.

This clone was picked up many times. The rearrangement uses TRBV11-2 and TRBJ2-3, with 7 bases that match TRBD1. Unmatched junction bases numbered 6, after V lost 4 bases and J lost 2 bases. The CDR3 has 15 amino acids. The germline CDR1 and CDR2 sequences are SGHAT and FQNNGV. In DNA, the CDR3 is TGTGCCAGCAGCTCCGAGGGGGCCCCCACAGATACGCAGTATTTT. Translating gives CASSSEGAPTDTQYF.

This clone was counted between two and nine times. The chain has TRBV7-2 and TRBJ1-3; the D gene is possibly TRBD1 (6 bases). Trimming pared 4 bases from V and 0 bases from J, leaving 10 bases between. CDR1 and CDR2 (germline): SGHTA, FQGNSA. This CDR3 has 15 residues. CDR3 region: CASSSGAYSGNTIYF. The CDR3 DNA reads as TGTGCCAGCAGCTCAGGGGCTTACTCTGGAAACACCATATATTTT.

V gene TRBV7-6 combines with J gene TRBJ2-5; 8 bases map to TRBD2. CDR1 and CDR2 from the germline V gene are SGHVS and FNYEAQ. V was clipped by 4 bases and J by 3 bases; unmatched bases: 10. The CDR3 extends over 16 amino acids. CDR3 region: CASSSPLGSGKETQYF. CDR3 DNA: TGTGCCAGCAGCTCCCCGCTGGGTAGCGGGAAAGAGACCCAGTACTTC.

The V and J genes are TRBV4-1 and TRBJ2-7, with TRBD1 matching 9 bases. The CDR3 loop spans 13 amino acids. V was pared by 4 bases and J by 5 bases, with 3 bases of the junction left unmatched. Germline-derived CDR1 and CDR2 are MGHRA and YSYEKL. The CDR3 DNA reads as TGCGCCAGCAGCCGGGGACAGGGCAACGAGCAGTACTTC. Translation: CASSRGQGNEQYF.

This clone was seen only once. The chain links TRBV6-1 to TRBJ1-5; D perhaps matches TRBD1 (5 bases). CDR1 MNHNS and CDR2 SASEGT come from the germline V gene. There are 14 residues in the CDR3. V shed 3 bases and J shed 2 bases, with 8 bases lying between them. The CDR3 loop is CASSEWGGNQPQHF. CDR3 DNA: TGTGCCAGCAGTGAGTGGGGGGGCAATCAGCCCCAGCATTTT.

This clone was seen only once. The chain combines TRBV18 with TRBJ2-6; TRBD1 is a possible D gene (6 bases). The length of the CDR3 is 17 residues. The germline V gene encodes CDR1 KGHSH and CDR2 LQKENI. V was pared by 1 base and J by 0 bases, with 10 bases between. The CDR3: CASSPLDSISGANVLTF. For the CDR3, the DNA is TGTGCCAGCTCACCACTGGACAGTATCTCTGGGGCCAACGTCCTGACTTTC.

The chain is built from TRBV9 and TRBJ1-1; TRBD1 matches 8 bases. V shed 2 bases, J shed 9 bases, and the junction held 3 bases outside the gene matches. The germline gives CDR1 SGDLS, CDR2 YYNGEE. The CDR3 runs to 12 residues. The CDR3 is CASSVAGGKAFF. CDR3 nucleotides: TGTGCCAGCAGCGTGGCAGGGGGCAAAGCTTTCTTT.

This clone was seen once. The chain joins TRBV6-2 or TRBV6-3 to TRBJ2-7; 8 bases line up with TRBD2. Germline V gives CDR1 MNHEY, CDR2 SVGEGT. The CDR3 spans 16 residues. After removal of 1 base from V and 1 base from J, the junction contained 6 bases not matched to a gene. The chain's CDR3 is CASSYWERGFSYEQYF. The CDR3 DNA reads TGTGCCAGCAGTTACTGGGAGCGGGGGTTTTCCTACGAGCAGTACTTC.

The J gene is TRBJ2-5, the V gene TRBV7-3, with D possibly TRBD2 on 6 matching bases. The ends were cut back, 5 bases at V and 4 bases at J, with 17 bases in the middle. Germline V gene data show CDR1 as SGHTA and CDR2 as FQGTGA. The CDR3 spans 15 residues. The CDR3 DNA reads TGTGCCAGCAGCCCAACGGGGGTAGTTGGAGAGACCCAGTACTTC. Translating gives CASSPTGVVGETQYF.

This clone was seen a single time. This sequence joins TRBV12-5 and TRBJ1-4, with 7 bases lining up with TRBD1. The CDR3 sequence is 19 residues long. Germline values: CDR1 LGHNT, CDR2 FRNRAP. The CDR3 sequence: CSHGRARTGYVATNEKLFF. The DNA for the CDR3 is TGTAGCCACGGGAGGGCGAGGACAGGATATGTTGCAACTAATGAAAAACTGTTTTTT.

The chain employs TRBV11-2 and TRBJ1-2; D not certain. Trimming cost V 1 base and J 6 bases, with 12 bases left between them. This CDR3 region has 14 residues. In germline, CDR1 is SGHAT, CDR2 FQNNGV. As DNA, the CDR3 is TGTGCCAGCAGCTTAGTAGAGCCCCGGGATGGCTACACCTTC. It translates to CASSLVEPRDGYTF.

This clone showed up just a few times. The chain uses TRBV2 and TRBJ2-2; 7 nucleotides line up with TRBD2. Germline V gene sequence: CDR1 SNHLY, CDR2 FYNNEI. The CDR3 spans 15 residues. With 8 bases clipped from V and 6 bases from J, the junction kept 12 bases outside the gene matches. CDR3 amino acids: CASVGSSRGAGELFF. CDR3 DNA: TGTGCCAGCGTGGGATCTAGCCGGGGGGCCGGGGAGCTGTTTTTT.

The chain carries TRBV11-3 and TRBJ2-6; a weak D match, TRBD1 (6 bases). Deletions cut 0 bases from V and 2 bases from J, with 11 bases between. The germline V gene has CDR1 SGHNT and CDR2 YENEEA. The CDR3 is 17 residues long. The CDR3 DNA sequence: TGTGCCAGCAGCTTAGACTCCCCAGGGGCTGGGGCCAACGTCCTGACTTTC. Protein: CASSLDSPGAGANVLTF. Filled out from reference TRBV11-3 and TRBJ2-6, the complete variable domain reads EAGVVQSPRYKIIEKKQPVAFWCNPISGHNTLYWYLQNLGQGPELLIRYENEEAVDDSQLPKDRFSAERLKGVDSTLKIQPAELGDSAVYLCASSLDSPGAGANVLTFGAGSRLTVL.

This rearrangement joins TRBV5-1 to TRBJ1-1; 7 nucleotides match TRBD1. The CDR3 length is 15 residues. Germline CDR1 reads SGHRS; CDR2 reads YFSETQ. V lost 1 base to trimming and J lost 2 bases; unmatched junction nucleotides: 5. The CDR3 sequence is CASSLIQGINTEAFF. In DNA, the CDR3 is TGCGCCAGCAGCTTGATACAGGGGATAAACACTGAAGCTTTCTTT. Full variable domain (outside the CDR3, taken from reference TRBV5-1 and TRBJ1-1): KAGVTQTPRYLIKTRGQQVTLSCSPISGHRSVSWYQQTPGQGLQFLFEYFSETQRNKGNFPGRFSGRQFSNSRSEMNVSTLELGDSALYLCASSLIQGINTEAFFGQGTRLTVV.

Concerning this clone itself: Other DNA sequences within the sample encode an identical CDR3. CDR3 DNA sequence: TGCGCCAGCAGCTTAGACAGGGGCTCTAATGGCTACACCTTC. This sequence encodes CASSLDRGSNGYTF. The chain couples TRBV5-1 to TRBJ1-2; 8 nucleotides match TRBD1. This CDR3 contains 14 residues. The germline V gene encodes CDR1 SGHRS and CDR2 YFSETQ. V lost 2 bases to trimming and J lost 6 bases; unmatched junction nucleotides: 6.

The V gene is TRBV5-4, the J gene TRBJ2-1; D is uncertain. The CDR3 totals 16 residues. V dropped 0 bases and J dropped 4 bases, with 14 bases sitting between them. Germline values: CDR1 SGHNT, CDR2 YYREEE (reference sequence). The CDR3 DNA follows: TGTGCCAGCAGCTTGGTGACTCTCTCCCAATACAATGAGCAGTTCTTC. This gives the protein CASSLVTLSQYNEQFF.

This CDR3 is CASSSQGANTEAFF. The CDR3 DNA is TGCGCCAGCAGCTCTCAGGGGGCGAACACTGAAGCTTTCTTT. The chain uses TRBV5-1 and TRBJ1-1, with 8 bases matching TRBD1. CDR1 SGHRS and CDR2 YFSETQ come from the germline V gene. Trimming at V came to 3 bases and at J to 1 base, leaving 2 bases not matched to a gene. The CDR3 runs 14 residues.

The chain recombines TRBV27 with TRBJ2-5; 9 bases are a match to TRBD1. Germline V CDR1 and CDR2: MNHEY, SMNVEV (reference sequence). The CDR3 consists of 20 residues. V lost 3 bases to trimming and J lost 4 bases; unmatched junction nucleotides: 21. CDR3 sequence reads: CASSFQPSGQGAFRLETQYF. The CDR3 nucleotides are TGTGCCAGCAGTTTCCAACCTTCGGGACAGGGTGCCTTTAGGTTAGAGACCCAGTACTTC.

The V call is TRBV10-1, the J call TRBJ1-4; D is unresolved. The germline V gene encodes CDR1 WNHNN and CDR2 SYGVQD (reference sequence). Trimming removed 4 bases at V and 7 bases at J, with 10 bases between. This CDR3 region has 13 residues. CDR3 coding DNA: TGCGCCAGCAGTGCCGACGAGGGTGAAAAACTGTTTTTT. Its translation: CASSADEGEKLFF.

The V gene is TRBV23-1, the J gene TRBJ1-1; D not resolved. TRBV23-1 is treated as an ORF (open reading frame) with a function not yet certain. This CDR3 is built from 18 residues. V was cut by 4 bases and J by 2 bases, with 23 bases left in between. The CDR3 DNA reads TGCGCCAGCAGTCTCCTTTCCACCGAAACAAGAATAAACACTGAAGCTTTCTTT. As protein: CASSLLSTETRINTEAFF.

V and J are TRBV7-9 and TRBJ1-5, with 10 positions matching TRBD1. The CDR3 runs to 15 residues. The ends lost 5 bases at V and 6 bases at J; junction bases unmatched: 7. Germline V gene lookup returns CDR1 SEHNR and CDR2 FQNEAQ (reference sequence). The CDR3 reads CASSPGTGESQPQHF. The CDR3 nucleotides read TGTGCCAGCAGCCCCGGGACAGGGGAGAGTCAGCCCCAGCATTTT. Together with reference TRBV7-9 and TRBJ1-5, the CDR3 gives the full variable domain: DTGVSQNPRHKITKRGQNVTFRCDPISEHNRLYWYRQTLGQGPEFLTYFQNEAQLEKSRLLSDRFSAERPKGSFSTLEIQRTEQGDSAMYLCASSPGTGESQPQHFGDGTRLSIL.